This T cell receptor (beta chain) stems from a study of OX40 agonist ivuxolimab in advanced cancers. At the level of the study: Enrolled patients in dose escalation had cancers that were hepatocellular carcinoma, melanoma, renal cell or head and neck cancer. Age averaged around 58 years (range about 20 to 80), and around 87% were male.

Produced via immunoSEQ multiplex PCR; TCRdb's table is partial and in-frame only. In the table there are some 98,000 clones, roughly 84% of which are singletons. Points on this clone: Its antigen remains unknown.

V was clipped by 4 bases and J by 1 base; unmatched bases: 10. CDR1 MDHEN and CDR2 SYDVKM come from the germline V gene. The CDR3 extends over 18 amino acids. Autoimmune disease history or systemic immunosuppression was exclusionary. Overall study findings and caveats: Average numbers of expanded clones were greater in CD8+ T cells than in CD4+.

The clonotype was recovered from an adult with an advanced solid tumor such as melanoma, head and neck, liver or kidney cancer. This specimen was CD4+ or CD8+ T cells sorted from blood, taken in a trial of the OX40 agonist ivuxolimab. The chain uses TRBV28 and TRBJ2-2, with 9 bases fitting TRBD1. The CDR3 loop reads CASSSPGTGTGNTGELFF. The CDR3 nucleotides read TGTGCCAGCAGTTCCCCCGGGACAGGGACTGGGAACACCGGGGAGCTGTTTTTT.